The 25 T cell receptor beta chains given below trace back to one sample, sequenced in a study of T cell responses to AZD1222 COVID-19 vaccine. Generated by immunoSEQ multiplex PCR, the TCRdb table keeps only in-frame clones and is missing some. The profile covers over 65,000 clones, with around four fifths appearing a single time and around 21% taken by the ten largest. The specimen was peripheral blood, collected on day 0 of AZD1222 vaccination. The receptors here all came from an adult in good health.

The chain recombines TRBV9 with TRBJ2-1, with 8 bases fitting TRBD2. This CDR3 contains 15 residues. V shed 4 bases, J shed 2 bases, and the junction held 5 bases outside the gene matches. CDR1 and CDR2 (germline): SGDLS, YYNGEE. The CDR3, as DNA: TGTGCCAGCAGCCGAACTAGCGGCGCCTACAATGAGCAGTTCTTC. Protein sequence: CASSRTSGAYNEQFF.

This chain connects TRBV7-6 to TRBJ2-2, with 13 bases aligning to TRBD2. Losses at the gene ends were 4 bases for V and 5 bases for J; bases not matched to a gene: 7. This CDR3 region has 17 residues. CDR1 is SGHVS, CDR2 FNYEAQ, per germline. The CDR3 protein is CASSSGLAGLLTGELFF. CDR3 nucleotide sequence: TGTGCCAGCAGCTCGGGACTAGCGGGATTGTTGACCGGGGAGCTGTTTTTT.

The rearrangement links TRBV3-1 (or the pseudogene TRBV3-2) to TRBJ1-3; D possibly corresponds to TRBD1 (5 bases). Germline CDR1 and CDR2: LGHDT and YNNKEL (reference sequence). CDR3 length: 15 amino acids. V lost 0 bases and J lost 2, with 8 bases in between. The CDR3 loop reads CASSQDWGTGNTIYF. The CDR3 DNA is TGTGCCAGCAGCCAAGATTGGGGCACTGGAAACACCATATATTTT.

V usage is TRBV10-3 and J usage is TRBJ2-6; 9 bases map to TRBD2. The CDR3 totals 19 residues. Germline V lookup: CDR1 ENHRY, CDR2 SYGVKD. Losses at the gene ends were 4 bases for V and 0 bases for J; bases not matched to a gene: 10. Here the CDR3 DNA reads TGTGCCATCAGTGGGGGGACTAGCTCCGCCTTCTCTGGGGCCAACGTCCTGACTTTC. Translation gives CAISGGTSSAFSGANVLTF.

This sequence joins TRBV10-2 and TRBJ1-4; D may be TRBD1 (5 bases). CDR1 and CDR2 (germline): WSHSY, SAAADI. Trimming removed 6 bases at V and 0 bases at J, with 14 bases between. The CDR3 has 16 amino acids. Here the CDR3 reads CASRGDSDTTNEKLFF. CDR3 nucleotide sequence: TGCGCCAGCAGGGGGGACTCCGACACAACTAATGAAAAACTGTTTTTT.

The chain carries TRBV18 and TRBJ2-7; D gene uncertain. Trimming cost V 0 bases and J 9 bases, with 18 bases left between them. CDR3 length: 15 amino acids. Germline CDR1 and CDR2: KGHSH and LQKENI. The CDR3 loop reads CASSPPEGPSDGQYF. CDR3 sequence (DNA): TGTGCCAGCTCACCACCGGAAGGTCCCTCCGACGGGCAGTACTTC.

Remarks on this clone: A read error may produce the germline difference seen at one junction end. The rearrangement joins TRBV4-3 to TRBJ2-5, with D unresolved. CDR3 length: 16 amino acids. Germline lookup yields CDR1 LGHNA and CDR2 YSLEER. The CDR3 sequence is CASSQDLARRQQTQYF. Here the CDR3 DNA reads TGCGCCAGCAGCCAAGATCTGGCTAGACGCCAACAGACCCAGTACTTC.

DNA for the CDR3: TGTGCCAGCAGCTTTGGGAGGACTAGCGGGAGGGCCAGGGAGGCCAAAAACATTCAGTACTTC. Its translation: CASSFGRTSGRAREAKNIQYF. The chain employs TRBV7-8 and TRBJ2-4; 15 bases map to TRBD2. The germline V gene encodes CDR1 SGHVS and CDR2 FQNEAQ. The CDR3 length is 21 residues. Losses at the gene ends were 3 bases for V and 1 base for J; bases not matched to a gene: 13.

The rearrangement uses TRBV12-5 and TRBJ2-1; 8 nucleotides match TRBD2. V trimming: 1 base; J trimming: 4 bases; junction bases outside the gene matches: 12. Germline V gives CDR1 LGHNT, CDR2 FRNRAP. The CDR3 has 18 residues. CDR3 DNA sequence: TGTGCTAGTGGTTTGGAACACCACTTAGCGGGAATTTACAATGAGCAGTTCTTC. Its protein is CASGLEHHLAGIYNEQFF.

This clone showed up just a few times. The gene calls are TRBV6-5 and TRBJ1-3; no clear D gene. Trimming stripped 0 bases from V and 5 bases from J, with 11 bases between. The CDR3 length is 15 residues. The germline CDR1 and CDR2 sequences are MNHEY and SVGAGI. CDR3 in DNA: TGTGCCAGCAGTTACTCGAGACTGAACAGAAACACCATATATTTT. It specifies CASSYSRLNRNTIYF.

The chain joins TRBV12-5 to TRBJ2-3; D tentatively fits TRBD1 or TRBD2 (5 bases each). This CDR3 has 17 residues. With 7 bases removed from V and 2 bases from J, the gap between germline ends came to 22 bases. Germline V gene sequence: CDR1 LGHNT, CDR2 FRNRAP. The CDR3 DNA follows: TGTGCTAGTGCCACTGGGGCTAGCCATAGGGACACAGATACGCAGTATTTT. Its protein product is CASATGASHRDTDTQYF.

The chain has TRBV5-1 and TRBJ2-3; a weak D match, TRBD1 (6 bases). The CDR3 covers 15 residues. CDR1 and CDR2 (germline): SGHRS, YFSETQ. V was trimmed by 2 bases and J by 1 base, leaving 11 bases between them. In nucleotides, the CDR3 is TGCGCCAGCAGCTTCGCAGGGGCAGGCACAGATACGCAGTATTTT. Protein: CASSFAGAGTDTQYF.

This clone was counted between two and nine times. V and J are TRBV2 and TRBJ2-3; TRBD1 matches at 9 bases. V lost 8 bases, J lost 0 bases, and 0 bases stayed unmatched. Germline-derived CDR1 and CDR2 are SNHLY and FYNNEI. This CDR3 contains 13 residues. As DNA, the CDR3 is TGTGCCAGCGGACAGGGGAGCACAGATACGCAGTATTTT. Its translation: CASGQGSTDTQYF. The variable domain in full, with the rest retrieved from reference TRBV2 and TRBJ2-3, is EPEVTQTPSHQVTQMGQEVILRCVPISNHLYFYWYRQILGQKVEFLVSFYNNEISEKSEIFDDQFSVERPDGSNFTLKIRSTKLEDSAMYFCASGQGSTDTQYFGPGTRLTVL.

V usage is TRBV15 and J usage is TRBJ1-6, with D perhaps TRBD1 (6 bases). Germline CDR1 reads LNHNV; CDR2 reads YYDKDF (reference sequence). V lost 0 bases and J lost 5, with 11 bases in between. The CDR3 loop spans 16 amino acids. The CDR3 DNA sequence: TGTGCCACCAGCAGAGAACAGGGAGAAAATAATTCACCCCTCCACTTT. It is translated as CATSREQGENNSPLHF.

This clone has a handful of counts. The chain carries TRBV5-5 and TRBJ2-5, with 11 bases fitting TRBD2. Germline V gene data show CDR1 as SGHKS and CDR2 as YYEKEE (reference sequence). V dropped 4 bases and J dropped 4; count of bases not matched to a gene: 12. This CDR3 has 17 residues. CDR3 nucleotides: TGTGCCAGCAGCATGAACAGGCTAGCGGGAGGACTAGAGACCCAGTACTTC. Its translation is CASSMNRLAGGLETQYF.

The V and J genes are TRBV7-6 and TRBJ1-5; TRBD1 matches at 9 bases. V lost 4 bases and J lost 9; bases outside the gene matches: 7. CDR3 length: 14 amino acids. Germline assignment: CDR1 SGHVS and CDR2 FNYEAQ. CDR3 coding DNA: TGTGCCAGCAGCTCGGGACAGGGAGGGTGGCCCCAGCATTTT. This sequence encodes CASSSGQGGWPQHF.

J is TRBJ2-3 and V is TRBV5-8; 10 bases are shared with TRBD2. CDR1 SGHTS and CDR2 YDEGEE come from the germline V gene. The CDR3 runs to 16 residues. The trim removed 3 bases at V and 5 bases at J, leaving 9 bases unmatched. The CDR3 reads CASSYYRLAGGDTQYF. CDR3 bases: TGTGCCAGCAGCTACTACCGACTAGCGGGCGGAGATACGCAGTATTTT.

The chain recombines TRBV5-5 with TRBJ1-2, with 11 bases identical to TRBD1. The CDR3 spans 14 residues. CDR1 and CDR2 (germline): SGHKS, YYEKEE (reference sequence). The ends lost 4 bases at V and 3 bases at J; junction bases unmatched: 2. The CDR3 is CASSRTGGDYGYTF. The CDR3 DNA is TGTGCCAGCAGCCGGACAGGGGGCGACTATGGCTACACCTTC.

The chain has TRBV5-1 and TRBJ2-3; 10 nucleotides agree with TRBD2. CDR3 size: 15 residues. Germline V CDR1 and CDR2: SGHRS, YFSETQ. J was trimmed by 6 bases and V by 5 bases; bases with no gene match: 9. CDR3 residues: CASRPRAGGVDTQYF. DNA of the CDR3: TGCGCCAGCAGACCCCGAGCGGGGGGGGTGGATACGCAGTATTTT.

There are a few counts of this clone. V gene TRBV27 combines with J gene TRBJ1-6; D might be TRBD1 (6 bases). The V and J ends lost 1 base and 7 bases respectively, with 8 bases between them. The germline V gene has CDR1 MNHEY and CDR2 SMNVEV (reference sequence). The length of the CDR3 is 14 residues. CDR3: CASSLYRENSPLHF. Written as DNA, the CDR3 is TGTGCCAGCAGTTTATACAGGGAGAATTCACCCCTCCACTTT.

The V call is TRBV5-5, the J call TRBJ2-1; 10 bases map to TRBD2. The CDR3 extends over 16 amino acids. Losses at the gene ends were 5 bases for V and 9 bases for J; bases not matched to a gene: 14. Germline values: CDR1 SGHKS, CDR2 YYEKEE (reference sequence). CDR3 coding DNA: TGTGCCAGCAGGCCGGGACTAGCGAGCCGACGGGGTGAGCAGTTCTTC. Its translation: CASRPGLASRRGEQFF. The complete variable domain, with remaining parts taken from reference TRBV5-5 and TRBJ2-1, reads DAGVTQSPTHLIKTRGQQVTLRCSPISGHKSVSWYQQVLGQGPQFIFQYYEKEERGRGNFPDRFSARQFPNYSSELNVNALLLGDSALYLCASRPGLASRRGEQFFGPGTRLTVL.

The CDR3 reads CAISTGSNTGELFF. The CDR3 coding sequence is TGTGCCATTTCGACAGGCTCGAACACCGGGGAGCTGTTTTTT. The chain employs TRBV2 and TRBJ2-2, with a possible D match to TRBD1 (6 bases). From germline, CDR1 is SNHLY and CDR2 FYNNEI. V dropped 10 bases and J dropped 0 bases, with 12 bases sitting between them. CDR3 size: 14 residues. Using reference TRBV2 and TRBJ2-2 for the parts outside the CDR3, the full variable domain is EPEVTQTPSHQVTQMGQEVILRCVPISNHLYFYWYRQILGQKVEFLVSFYNNEISEKSEIFDDQFSVERPDGSNFTLKIRSTKLEDSAMYFCAISTGSNTGELFFGEGSRLTVL.

V usage is TRBV15 and J usage is TRBJ1-2; 10 bases line up with TRBD1. Germline V gives CDR1 LNHNV, CDR2 YYDKDF (reference sequence). V lost 3 bases and J lost 1; bases outside the gene matches: 8. This CDR3 is 17 amino acids long. Written as DNA, the CDR3 is TGTGCCACCAGCAGTGGGACAGGGGCCCGCTTTAACTATGGCTACACCTTC. It is translated as CATSSGTGARFNYGYTF. Full variable domain (missing parts from reference TRBV15 and TRBJ1-2): DAMVIQNPRYQVTQFGKPVTLSCSQTLNHNVMYWYQQKSSQAPKLLFHYYDKDFNNEADTPDNFQSRRPNTSFCFLDIRSPGLGDTAMYLCATSSGTGARFNYGYTFGSGTRLTVV.

This sequence joins TRBV5-4 and TRBJ1-1; D gene uncertain. Germline V gives CDR1 SGHNT, CDR2 YYREEE (reference sequence). The CDR3 sequence is 14 residues long. The V end was cut by 6 bases, the J end by 1 base, with 13 bases between. Written as DNA, the CDR3 is TGTGCCAGCACCCCGGACCTCCGGAACACTGAAGCTTTCTTT. It yields the protein CASTPDLRNTEAFF.

The V call is TRBV5-1, the J call TRBJ2-2; D ambiguous. The V gene's germline CDR1 is SGHRS and CDR2 YFSETQ. V lost 5 bases and J 0 bases, leaving 11 bases between the germline ends. This CDR3 spans 15 amino acids. CDR3 sequence (DNA): TGCGCCAGCAGTGGCGCAGTCACGAACACCGGGGAGCTGTTTTTT. The encoded protein is CASSGAVTNTGELFF.